This TCR beta chain stems from a study of blood T cell repertoires in COVID-19. Study summary: Some COVID-19 samples were acute and others convalescent; all came from the United States, Italy and Spain. PBMCs, B-cell-depleted T cells, or T cells provided the cDNA or gDNA that made up the material.

Trimming took off 5 bases at V and 0 bases at J, with 11 bases between the two ends. Per the germline V gene, CDR1 is MNHNY and CDR2 is SVGAGI (reference sequence). CDR3 length: 15 amino acids. In the original analysis: Amplification with reference gene primers provided the estimates of nucleated cell counts. Using immunoSEQ multiplex PCR, the repertoire was profiled, and TCRdb retains in-frame clones only, with some absent. V, J and clone size derive from that table, while D and trimming were established from the DNA sequence. Of about 200,000 clones in the sample, about four fifths were seen once. The J gene is TRBJ1-5, the V gene TRBV6-6; no clear D. Sequencing was carried out using peripheral blood. The sequence was collected from a man in his sixties with acute or convalescent COVID-19. CDR3 protein: CASSPTANSNQPQHF. The DNA of the CDR3 is TGTGCCAGCAGTCCGACTGCCAATAGCAATCAGCCCCAGCATTTT.